This T cell receptor (beta chain) was documented in a study of blood T cell repertoires in COVID-19. Original data processing: Using reference gene primer amplification, nucleated cell counts were estimated. This table comes from immunoSEQ multiplex PCR, and its TCRdb copy is limited to in-frame clones, with some not included. V and J calls and clone size come straight from that table; D and trimming were deduced from the DNA. The data show nearly 200,000 clones, 80% to 85% seen once. Germline CDR1 and CDR2: MGHDK and SYGVNS. The ends were cut back, 3 bases at V and 4 bases at J, with 13 bases in the middle. The CDR3 is 15 amino acids. Assignments of participants to cohorts depended upon their own reported clinical history.

The chain employs TRBV25-1 and TRBJ1-3; D unclear. The TCR comes from a man aged 40-50 years who had recovered from COVID-19. The sample taken for sequencing was PBMCs or T cells enriched from blood (not recorded which). For the CDR3, the DNA is TGTGCCAGCAGTGATAAAAAAATTTTCGGAAACACCATATATTTT. This sequence encodes CASSDKKIFGNTIYF.